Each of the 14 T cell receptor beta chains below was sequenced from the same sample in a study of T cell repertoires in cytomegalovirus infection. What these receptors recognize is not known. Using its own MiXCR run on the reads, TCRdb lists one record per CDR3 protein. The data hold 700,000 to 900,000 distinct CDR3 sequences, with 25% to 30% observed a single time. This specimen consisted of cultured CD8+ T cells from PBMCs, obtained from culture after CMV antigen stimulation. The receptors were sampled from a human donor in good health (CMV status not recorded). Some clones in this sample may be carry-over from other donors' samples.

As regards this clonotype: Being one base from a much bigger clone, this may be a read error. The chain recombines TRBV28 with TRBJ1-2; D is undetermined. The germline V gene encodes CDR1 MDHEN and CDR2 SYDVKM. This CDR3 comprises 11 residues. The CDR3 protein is CTSSLFYGYTF. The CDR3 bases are TGTACCAGCAGTTTATTTTATGGCTACACCTTC.

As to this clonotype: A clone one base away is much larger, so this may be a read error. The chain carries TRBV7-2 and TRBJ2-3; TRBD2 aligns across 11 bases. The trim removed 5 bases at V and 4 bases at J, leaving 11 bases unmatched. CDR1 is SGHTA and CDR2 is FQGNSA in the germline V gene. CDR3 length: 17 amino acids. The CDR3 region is CASSVKLAGAGADTQYF. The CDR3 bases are TGTGCCAGCAGCGTAAAACTAGCGGGGGCCGGGGCAGATACGCAGTATTTT.

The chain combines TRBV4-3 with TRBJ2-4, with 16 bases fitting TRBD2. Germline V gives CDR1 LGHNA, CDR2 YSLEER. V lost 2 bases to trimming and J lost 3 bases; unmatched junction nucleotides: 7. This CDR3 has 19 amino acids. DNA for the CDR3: TGCGCCAGCAGCCAACCGGGACTAGCGGGGGGGCCGGACAAAAACATTCAGTACTTC. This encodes CASSQPGLAGGPDKNIQYF.

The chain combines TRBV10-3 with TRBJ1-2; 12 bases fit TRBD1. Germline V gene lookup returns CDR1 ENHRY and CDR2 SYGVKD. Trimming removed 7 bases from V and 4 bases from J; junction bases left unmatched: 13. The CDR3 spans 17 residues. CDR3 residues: CAIKEGTGGGRSYGYTF. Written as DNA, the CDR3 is TGTGCCATCAAAGAAGGGACAGGGGGCGGTCGTAGCTATGGCTACACCTTC.

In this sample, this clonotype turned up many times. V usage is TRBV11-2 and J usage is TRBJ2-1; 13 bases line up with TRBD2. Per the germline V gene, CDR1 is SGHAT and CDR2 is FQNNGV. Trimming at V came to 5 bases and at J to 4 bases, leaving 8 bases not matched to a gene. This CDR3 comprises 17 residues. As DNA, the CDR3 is TGTGCCAGCAGCCGCCGAGGACTAGCGGGGGCTTACAATGAGCAGTTCTTC. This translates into CASSRRGLAGAYNEQFF.

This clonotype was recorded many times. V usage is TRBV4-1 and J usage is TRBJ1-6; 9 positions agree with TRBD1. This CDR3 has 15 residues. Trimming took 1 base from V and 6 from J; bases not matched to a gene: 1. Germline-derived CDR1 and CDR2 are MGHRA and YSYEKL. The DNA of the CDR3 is TGCGCCAGCAGCCAAGTGACAGGGGGTAATTCACCCCTCCACTTT. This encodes CASSQVTGGNSPLHF.

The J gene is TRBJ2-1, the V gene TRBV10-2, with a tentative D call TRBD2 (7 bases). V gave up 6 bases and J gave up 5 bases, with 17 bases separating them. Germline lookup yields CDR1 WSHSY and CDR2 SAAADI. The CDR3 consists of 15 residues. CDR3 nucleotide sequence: TGCGCCAGCAGGAAGGGGGGGCCGATTAACAATGAGCAGTTCTTC. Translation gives CASRKGGPINNEQFF.

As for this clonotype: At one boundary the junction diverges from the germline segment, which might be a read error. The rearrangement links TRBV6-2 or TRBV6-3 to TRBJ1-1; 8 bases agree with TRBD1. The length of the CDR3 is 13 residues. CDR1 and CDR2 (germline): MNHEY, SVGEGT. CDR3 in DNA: TGTGTCAGCAATACAGGGGGAAACACTGAAGCTTTCTTT. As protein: CVSNTGGNTEAFF.

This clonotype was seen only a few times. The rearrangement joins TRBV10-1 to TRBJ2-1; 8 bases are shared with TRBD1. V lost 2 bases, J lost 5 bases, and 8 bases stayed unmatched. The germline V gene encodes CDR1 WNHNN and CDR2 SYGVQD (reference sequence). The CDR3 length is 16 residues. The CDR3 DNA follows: TGCGCCAGCAGTGAGAGGACAGGGAGTACGCACAATGAGCAGTTCTTC. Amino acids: CASSERTGSTHNEQFF.

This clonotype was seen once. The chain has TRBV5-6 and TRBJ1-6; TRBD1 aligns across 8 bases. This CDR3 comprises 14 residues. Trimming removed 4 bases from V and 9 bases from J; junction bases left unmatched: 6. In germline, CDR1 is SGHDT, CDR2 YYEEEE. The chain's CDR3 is CASSPGTGLSPLHF. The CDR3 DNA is TGTGCCAGCAGCCCCGGGACAGGTCTTTCACCCCTCCACTTT.

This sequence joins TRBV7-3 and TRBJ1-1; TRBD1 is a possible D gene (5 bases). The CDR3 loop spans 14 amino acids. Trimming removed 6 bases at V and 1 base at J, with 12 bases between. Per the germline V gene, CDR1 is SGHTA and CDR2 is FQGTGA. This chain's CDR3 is CASRFTGGNTEAFF. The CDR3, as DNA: TGTGCCAGCAGGTTCACCGGGGGGAACACTGAAGCTTTCTTT.

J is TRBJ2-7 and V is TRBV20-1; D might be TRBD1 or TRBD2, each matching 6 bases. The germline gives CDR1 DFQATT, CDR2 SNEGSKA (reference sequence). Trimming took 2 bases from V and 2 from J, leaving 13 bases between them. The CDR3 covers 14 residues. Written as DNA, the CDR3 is TGCAGTGCTAGACCATGGAGGGGGACCTACGAGCAGTACTTC. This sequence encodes CSARPWRGTYEQYF.

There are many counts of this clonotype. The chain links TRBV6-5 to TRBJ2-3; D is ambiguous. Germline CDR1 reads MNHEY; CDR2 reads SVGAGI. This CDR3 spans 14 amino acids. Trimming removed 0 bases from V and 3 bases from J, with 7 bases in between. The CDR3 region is CASSYSPATDTQYF. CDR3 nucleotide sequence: TGTGCCAGCAGTTACTCGCCCGCTACAGATACGCAGTATTTT.

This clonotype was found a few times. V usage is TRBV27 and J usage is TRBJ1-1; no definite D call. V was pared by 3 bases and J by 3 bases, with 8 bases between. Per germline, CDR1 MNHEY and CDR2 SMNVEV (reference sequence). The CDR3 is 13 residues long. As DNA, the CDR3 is TGTGCCAGCAGTTTTGGCTTGGACACTGAAGCTTTCTTT. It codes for CASSFGLDTEAFF.